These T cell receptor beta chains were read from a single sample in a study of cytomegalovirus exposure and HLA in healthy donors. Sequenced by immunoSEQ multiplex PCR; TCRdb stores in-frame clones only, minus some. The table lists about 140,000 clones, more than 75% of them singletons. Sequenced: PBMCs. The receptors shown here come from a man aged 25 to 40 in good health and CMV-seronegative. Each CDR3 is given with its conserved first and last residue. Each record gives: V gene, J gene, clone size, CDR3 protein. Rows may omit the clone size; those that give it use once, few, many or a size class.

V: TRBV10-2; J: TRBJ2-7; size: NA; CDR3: CASSAWQGAAHEQYF
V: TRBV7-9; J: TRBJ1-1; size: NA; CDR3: CASSRTGVEPNTEALF
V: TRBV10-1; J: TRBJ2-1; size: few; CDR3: CASSVAGVGNEQFF
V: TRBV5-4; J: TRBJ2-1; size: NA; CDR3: CASSLTSGTYNEQFF
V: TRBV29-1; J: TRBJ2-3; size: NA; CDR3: CSVGRGDTDTQYF
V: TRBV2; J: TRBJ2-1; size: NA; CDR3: CASSAPSGRGNEQFF
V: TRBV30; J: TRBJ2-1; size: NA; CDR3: CAWSELAGAAYNEQFF
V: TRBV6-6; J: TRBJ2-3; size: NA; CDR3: CASKRAGADTQYF
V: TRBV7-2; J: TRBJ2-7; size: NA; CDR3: CASSRARQGGYEQYF
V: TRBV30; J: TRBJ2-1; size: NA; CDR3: CAWSLSGGQQFF
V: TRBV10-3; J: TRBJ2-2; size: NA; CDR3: CAISSTSGSNTGELFF
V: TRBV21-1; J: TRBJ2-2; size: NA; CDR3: CASHWLVGTGELFF
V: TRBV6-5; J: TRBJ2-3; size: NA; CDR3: CASSLAGVRTDTQYF
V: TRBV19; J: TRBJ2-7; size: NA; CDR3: CASSIGGQGTSSYEQYF
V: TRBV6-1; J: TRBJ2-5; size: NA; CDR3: CASDTGLAGKETQYF
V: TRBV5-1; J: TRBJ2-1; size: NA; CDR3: CASSLGGVRYNEQFF
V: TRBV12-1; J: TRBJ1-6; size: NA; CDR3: CASSPSQGVLNSPLHF
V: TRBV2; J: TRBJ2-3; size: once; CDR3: CASSGKASYTDTQYF
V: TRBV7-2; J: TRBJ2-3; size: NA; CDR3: CASSVLAGGTTDTQYF
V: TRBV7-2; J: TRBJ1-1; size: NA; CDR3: CASSYRDMTEAFF
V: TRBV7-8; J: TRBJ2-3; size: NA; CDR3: CASSSSPSGRGTDTQYF
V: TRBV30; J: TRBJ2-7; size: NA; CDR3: CAWSTGGGYEQYF
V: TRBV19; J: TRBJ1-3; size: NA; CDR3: CATSEGPSGNTIYF
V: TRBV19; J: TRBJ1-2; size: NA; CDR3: CASSGTYFYGYTF
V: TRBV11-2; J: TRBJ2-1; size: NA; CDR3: CASSRRGRGSYNEQFF
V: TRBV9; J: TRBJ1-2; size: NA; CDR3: CASSDNRNYGYTF
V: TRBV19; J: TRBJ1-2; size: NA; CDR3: CASSSGGENYGYTF
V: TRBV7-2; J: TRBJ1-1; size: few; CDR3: CASSSRGILRAFF
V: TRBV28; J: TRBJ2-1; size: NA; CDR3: CASSLLVSGSDNEQFF
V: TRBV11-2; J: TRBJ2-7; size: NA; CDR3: CASSAQVLEQYF
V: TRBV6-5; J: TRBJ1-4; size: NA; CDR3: CASSYSGRAGEKLFF
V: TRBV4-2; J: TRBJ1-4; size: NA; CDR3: CASSQRGTGRANEKLFF
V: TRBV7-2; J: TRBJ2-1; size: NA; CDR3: CASTLSVYNEQFF
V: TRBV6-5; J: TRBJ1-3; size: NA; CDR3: CASSSNGVGNTIYF
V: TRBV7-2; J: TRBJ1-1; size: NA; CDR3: CASSLGAGTGFPEAFF
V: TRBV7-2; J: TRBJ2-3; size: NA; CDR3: CASSSRLRGLAGGADTQYF
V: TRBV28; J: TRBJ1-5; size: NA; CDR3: CASRTGGNQPQHF
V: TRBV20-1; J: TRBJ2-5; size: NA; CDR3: CSEREPGTQYF
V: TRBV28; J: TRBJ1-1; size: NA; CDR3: CASIDRVKTEAFF
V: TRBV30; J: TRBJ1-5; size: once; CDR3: CAWSEQGPQPQHF
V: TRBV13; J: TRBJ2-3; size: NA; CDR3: CASSSMGWRAGTDTQYF
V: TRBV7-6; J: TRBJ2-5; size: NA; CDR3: CASSLWQYQETQYF
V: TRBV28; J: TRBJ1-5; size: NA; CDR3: CASSEYSTNQPQHF
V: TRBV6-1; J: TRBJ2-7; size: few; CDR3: CASRLAGGNEQYF
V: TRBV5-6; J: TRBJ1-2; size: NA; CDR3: CASSSGQGIRGYTF
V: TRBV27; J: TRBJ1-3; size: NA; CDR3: CASSLRQDLTGTIYF
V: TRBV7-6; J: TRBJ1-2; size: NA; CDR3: CASSLITGDGGYTF
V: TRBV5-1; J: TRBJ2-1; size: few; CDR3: CASSLAFWLVNEQFF
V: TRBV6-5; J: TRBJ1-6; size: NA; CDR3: CASSVDRGVPPLHF